These T cell receptor beta chains were read from a single sample in a study of blood T cell repertoires in COVID-19. Libraries were prepared by immunoSEQ multiplex PCR; TCRdb keeps only in-frame clonotypes and omits some of them. The sample carries about 290,000 clones, approximately 90% recorded once. Sequenced input: peripheral blood. The receptors were gathered from a man in his forties with acute or convalescent COVID-19. The conserved cysteine and the conserved F or W are not part of the CDR3 here.

J: TRBJ2-3
V: TRBV24-1
CDR3: ATSDLAGGATDTQY

J: TRBJ2-1
V: TRBV4-2
CDR3: ASSQDVRGGNLEQF

J: TRBJ1-4
V: TRBV19
CDR3: ASSDRGRGKLF

J: TRBJ2-3
V: TRBV6-5
CDR3: ASSYSNAGGTDTQY

J: TRBJ1-4
V: TRBV14
CDR3: ASSKRTGFNEKLF

J: TRBJ1-2
V: TRBV3-1/TRBV3-2
CDR3: ASSTHALAGGDGYT

J: TRBJ2-1
V: TRBV10-3
CDR3: AISVGTSGGYEQF

J: TRBJ2-1
V: TRBV7-8
CDR3: ASSPGAGGPNEQF

J: TRBJ2-7
V: TRBV10-3
CDR3: ASEKSGTGYEQY

J: TRBJ2-1
V: TRBV6-5
CDR3: ASTDTYNEQF

J: TRBJ2-7
V: TRBV5-8
CDR3: ASSSDRGLYEQY

J: TRBJ1-4
V: TRBV5-6
CDR3: ASRRAGTADDEKLF

J: TRBJ2-5
V: TRBV7-3
CDR3: ARDRAEETQY

J: TRBJ2-7
V: TRBV5-1
CDR3: ASSYELLGSSYEQY

J: TRBJ1-2
V: TRBV9
CDR3: ASSASRTVSGYT

J: TRBJ1-5
V: TRBV6-4
CDR3: ASSANRDQPQH

J: TRBJ2-2
V: TRBV10-3
CDR3: AISESNTIMAGELF

J: TRBJ1-2
V: TRBV9
CDR3: ASSLDGNYGYT

J: TRBJ1-6
V: TRBV24-1
CDR3: ATSGTVKPYNSPLH

J: TRBJ1-6
V: TRBV19
CDR3: ASNSWSSYNSPLH

J: TRBJ1-5
V: TRBV3-1/TRBV3-2
CDR3: ASSNARLGQGVQPQH

J: TRBJ2-7
V: TRBV4-2
CDR3: ASSQVGGTGFAYEQY

J: TRBJ2-7
V: TRBV30
CDR3: AWSVRGGLVSHEQY

J: TRBJ1-2
V: TRBV12-5
CDR3: ASGLVQPALPGGYT

J: TRBJ2-2
V: TRBV27
CDR3: ASSFSGGTNTGELF

J: TRBJ2-2
V: TRBV5-1
CDR3: ASSFQERNTGELF

J: TRBJ1-1
V: TRBV5-1
CDR3: ASSLFSGNTEAF

J: TRBJ2-3
V: TRBV6-5
CDR3: ASSYSNGGAPDTQY

J: TRBJ1-2
V: TRBV11-2
CDR3: ASSLDPRFLGYT

J: TRBJ1-4
V: TRBV5-6
CDR3: ASSPRTGPF

J: TRBJ2-5
V: TRBV29-1
CDR3: SAYRQYQETQY

J: TRBJ1-2
V: TRBV25-1
CDR3: ASSSAGQGFYGYT

J: TRBJ2-7
V: TRBV19
CDR3: ASSKIPGQATYEQY

J: TRBJ1-5
V: TRBV14
CDR3: ASSRRGPGEPQH

J: TRBJ1-1
V: TRBV3-1/TRBV3-2
CDR3: ASSHVGTNPEAF

J: TRBJ1-2
V: TRBV9
CDR3: ASSRGGNSGYT

J: TRBJ2-7
V: TRBV30
CDR3: AWSGQSYEQY

J: TRBJ2-7
V: TRBV11-2
CDR3: ASSLAGQVLYEQY

J: TRBJ1-2
V: TRBV11-2
CDR3: ASSFGGSNYGYT

J: TRBJ1-2
V: TRBV6-6
CDR3: ASSSTGQLKGYT

J: TRBJ2-2
V: TRBV11-2
CDR3: ASSFRGTNTGELF

J: TRBJ1-1
V: TRBV3-1/TRBV3-2
CDR3: ASSPPGQGRAF

J: TRBJ2-1
V: TRBV9
CDR3: ASSPRKGGGSYNEQF

J: TRBJ1-3
V: TRBV30
CDR3: AWKYGNTIY

J: TRBJ1-2
V: TRBV6-5
CDR3: ASRKTGNHGYT

J: TRBJ1-2
V: TRBV24-1
CDR3: ATSESRDSPYGYT

J: TRBJ1-1
V: TRBV7-9
CDR3: ASSLGASVEAF